This TCR beta chain is from a study of T cell responses to AZD1222 COVID-19 vaccine. Broader study findings: Only six people who got AZD1222 tested seropositive at baseline. Most donors were white British and more were female, and clonal diversity was possibly underestimated. None of the repertoires were sampled until the peak T cell response had passed.

This CDR3 has 11 residues. Germline loops: CDR1 MNHEY, CDR2 SVGAGI. Trimming took off 8 bases at V and 3 bases at J, with 5 bases between the two ends. Recipients boosted at about 4 weeks or about 12 weeks are pooled. The repertoire was sequenced with immunoSEQ multiplex PCR; TCRdb's copy has only in-frame clones and lacks some. The data contain 90,000 to 130,000 clones, roughly 89% of them singletons. Remarks on this clone: What it binds is unknown.

This receptor was obtained from an adult who received the AZD1222 COVID-19 vaccine. The V call is TRBV6-5, the J call TRBJ1-3; D call uncertain. Sequences were derived from peripheral blood, sampled 28 days after the second AZD1222 dose. The CDR3 sequence: CASGNGNTIYF. DNA of the CDR3: TGTGCCAGCGGAAATGGAAACACCATATATTTT.